This TCR beta chain is drawn from a study of T cells in Graves' hyperthyroidism and ophthalmopathy (dated by TCRdb to the late 2010s). Background for the entire study: Peripheral blood samples were taken at initial diagnosis, before any treatment was given. A discovery cohort of about 96 patients, roughly 45 with Graves' ophthalmopathy and approximately 57 with stable Graves' hyperthyroidism, was used to find distinguishing TCR V-J signatures. An independent validation cohort of fewer than 20 hyperthyroidism patients and 17 patients who later progressed to ophthalmopathy tested prospective prediction of ophthalmopathy. For training and testing, the 100 or so patients in the discovery cohort were randomly divided in a 7:3 ratio. In addition, the study compared T-cell repertoires in thyroid tissue and in blood from roughly six Graves' hyperthyroidism patients. After blood sampling, hyperthyroidism patients were treated with methimazole at a starting dose of 30 mg daily, and ophthalmopathy patients were treated with high-dose intravenous methylprednisolone. The paper reports TCR Vbeta CDR3 sequencing of 140 or so peripheral blood samples: 40 or so ophthalmopathy, fewer than 80 hyperthyroidism and roughly 17 progressor patients.

Paper-wide results and their limitations: During validation, the model predicted progression to ophthalmopathy a median of around 6 months ahead of onset, with around 71% sensitivity and 72% to 85% specificity. Ophthalmopathy was separated from stable hyperthyroidism by a 13 V-J signature model, with around 88% sensitivity and approximately 84% specificity obtained in cross-validation and 80%/75% obtained in testing. Sample size was not statistically predetermined, and blinding of investigators to group allocation was not performed. Most expanded thyroid clonotypes (frequency above 0.001) were also detected in blood, a finding suggesting that blood repertoires may reflect thyroid immune responses.

TCR beta CDR3 regions were amplified from RNA transcripts. The first round of RT-PCR for the TCR CDR3 was performed with the HTBI primer set and the Qiagen OneStep RT-PCR kit. Libraries were constructed in a second round of multiplex PCR, after which size selection and purification were carried out. Libraries were sequenced paired-end with 100 bp reads on an Illumina HiSeq2000. Per the authors' processing: Raw data were processed with SOAPnuke, discarding reads with adapters, uncalled bases, mean Phred below 15, or no exact constant-primer or identifier match. High-quality paired reads were merged using COPE v1.2.5, and each unique nucleotide sequence was defined as a clonotype. Clonotypes were aligned to IMGT TRBV, TRBD and TRBJ reference segments using MiTCR v1.1. Analysis was restricted to V-J combinations with a frequency above 0.0001, which covered just over 98% of repertoires. A TCS score was defined as the ratio of F50 (clonal expansion) to E x V (chaos), with BLOSUM62-based TCRdist applied between CDR3 peptides within each V-J. Welch's t-statistics and random forest reduced several hundred V-J features to fewer than 15, which were used in a naive Bayes classifier (R e1071). Thyroid-blood repertoire similarity was quantified with the Morisita-Horn index. TCRdb reprocessing: public reads trimmed at Q25 with fastp, clones called with MiXCR, in-frame beta chains kept. Each record represents a unique CDR3 protein, reported with the most common genes and DNA among its rows. These V and J calls rely on TCRdb rather than the paper's analysis. The sample table lists hundreds of thousands of distinct CDR3 sequences, more than 30% of them with a count of one. About 9% of the sample is held by the ten biggest clonotypes.

V sheds 8 bases and J sheds 12 bases, leaving 13 bases between their ends. Taken from the germline V gene, the CDR1 and CDR2 loops are SQVTM and ANQGSEA. The CDR3, from cysteine to phenylalanine, totals 9 residues. Only the CDR3 region is kept as DNA, spanning 27 bases read in frame from base 1. Graves' hyperthyroidism was defined as stable when no progression to ophthalmopathy occurred over 18 months of follow-up. Hyperthyroidism patients were aged 18 to 65 years and newly diagnosed, with disease duration of less than 2 months. Any patient with an uncontrolled infection, another autoimmune disease, pregnancy or lactation was excluded. Diagnoses were established on the basis of clinical symptoms, serum thyroxine and TRAb, thyroid ultrasound, and orbital computed tomography. PBMCs were separated from roughly 9.6 ml of fresh peripheral blood using Ficoll-Paque density gradient centrifugation. Total RNA was extracted using Trizol reagent, and RNA quality was assessed on an Agilent 2100 Bioanalyzer.

Notes on this clonotype: The antigen it recognizes is unknown. The input lacks base qualities; no much larger clone sits a single base away.

The sequence is built from TRBV29-1 and TRBJ1-2, with a tentative D gene TRBD1 over 6 matching bases. This clonotype originated in a man younger than 35 with Graves' hyperthyroidism. Sequencing used blood. The CDR3 loop reads CSTKTGNTF. The DNA sequence is given as TGCAGCACCAAGACAGGAAACACCTTC.